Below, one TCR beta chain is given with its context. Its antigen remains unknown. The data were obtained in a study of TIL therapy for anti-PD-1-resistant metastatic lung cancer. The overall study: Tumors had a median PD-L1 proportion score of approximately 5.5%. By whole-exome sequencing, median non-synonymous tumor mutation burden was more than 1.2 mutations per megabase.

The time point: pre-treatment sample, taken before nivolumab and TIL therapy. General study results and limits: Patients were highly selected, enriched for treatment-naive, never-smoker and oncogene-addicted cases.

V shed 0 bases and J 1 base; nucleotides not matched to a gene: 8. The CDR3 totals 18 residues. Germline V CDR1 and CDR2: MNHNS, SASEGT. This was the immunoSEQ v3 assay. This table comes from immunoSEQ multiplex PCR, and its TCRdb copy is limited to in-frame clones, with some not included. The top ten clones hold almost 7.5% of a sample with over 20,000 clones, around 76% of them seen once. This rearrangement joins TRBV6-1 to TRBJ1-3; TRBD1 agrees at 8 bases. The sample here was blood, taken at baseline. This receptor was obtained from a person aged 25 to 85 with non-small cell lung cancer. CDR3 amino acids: CASSEALLGQGSGNTIYF. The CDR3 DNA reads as TGTGCCAGCAGTGAAGCGCTTCTTGGACAGGGTTCTGGAAACACCATATATTTT.